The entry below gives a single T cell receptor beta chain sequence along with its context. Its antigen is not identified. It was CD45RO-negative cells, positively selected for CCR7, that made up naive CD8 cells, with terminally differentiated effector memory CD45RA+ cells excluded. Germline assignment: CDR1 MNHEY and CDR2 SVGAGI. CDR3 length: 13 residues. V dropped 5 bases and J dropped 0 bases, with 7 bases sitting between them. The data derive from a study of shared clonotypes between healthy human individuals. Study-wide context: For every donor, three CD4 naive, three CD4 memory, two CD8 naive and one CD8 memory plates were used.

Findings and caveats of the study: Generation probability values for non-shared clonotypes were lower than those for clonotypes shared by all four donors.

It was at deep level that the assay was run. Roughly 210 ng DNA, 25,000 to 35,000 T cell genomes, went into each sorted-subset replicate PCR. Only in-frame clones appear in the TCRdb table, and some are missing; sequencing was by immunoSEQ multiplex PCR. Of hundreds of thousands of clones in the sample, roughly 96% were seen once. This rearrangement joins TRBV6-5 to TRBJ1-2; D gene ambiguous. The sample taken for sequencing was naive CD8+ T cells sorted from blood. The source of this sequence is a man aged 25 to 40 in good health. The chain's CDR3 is CASSPFTNYGYTF. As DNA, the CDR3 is TGTGCCAGCAGTCCTTTTACTAACTATGGCTACACCTTC.